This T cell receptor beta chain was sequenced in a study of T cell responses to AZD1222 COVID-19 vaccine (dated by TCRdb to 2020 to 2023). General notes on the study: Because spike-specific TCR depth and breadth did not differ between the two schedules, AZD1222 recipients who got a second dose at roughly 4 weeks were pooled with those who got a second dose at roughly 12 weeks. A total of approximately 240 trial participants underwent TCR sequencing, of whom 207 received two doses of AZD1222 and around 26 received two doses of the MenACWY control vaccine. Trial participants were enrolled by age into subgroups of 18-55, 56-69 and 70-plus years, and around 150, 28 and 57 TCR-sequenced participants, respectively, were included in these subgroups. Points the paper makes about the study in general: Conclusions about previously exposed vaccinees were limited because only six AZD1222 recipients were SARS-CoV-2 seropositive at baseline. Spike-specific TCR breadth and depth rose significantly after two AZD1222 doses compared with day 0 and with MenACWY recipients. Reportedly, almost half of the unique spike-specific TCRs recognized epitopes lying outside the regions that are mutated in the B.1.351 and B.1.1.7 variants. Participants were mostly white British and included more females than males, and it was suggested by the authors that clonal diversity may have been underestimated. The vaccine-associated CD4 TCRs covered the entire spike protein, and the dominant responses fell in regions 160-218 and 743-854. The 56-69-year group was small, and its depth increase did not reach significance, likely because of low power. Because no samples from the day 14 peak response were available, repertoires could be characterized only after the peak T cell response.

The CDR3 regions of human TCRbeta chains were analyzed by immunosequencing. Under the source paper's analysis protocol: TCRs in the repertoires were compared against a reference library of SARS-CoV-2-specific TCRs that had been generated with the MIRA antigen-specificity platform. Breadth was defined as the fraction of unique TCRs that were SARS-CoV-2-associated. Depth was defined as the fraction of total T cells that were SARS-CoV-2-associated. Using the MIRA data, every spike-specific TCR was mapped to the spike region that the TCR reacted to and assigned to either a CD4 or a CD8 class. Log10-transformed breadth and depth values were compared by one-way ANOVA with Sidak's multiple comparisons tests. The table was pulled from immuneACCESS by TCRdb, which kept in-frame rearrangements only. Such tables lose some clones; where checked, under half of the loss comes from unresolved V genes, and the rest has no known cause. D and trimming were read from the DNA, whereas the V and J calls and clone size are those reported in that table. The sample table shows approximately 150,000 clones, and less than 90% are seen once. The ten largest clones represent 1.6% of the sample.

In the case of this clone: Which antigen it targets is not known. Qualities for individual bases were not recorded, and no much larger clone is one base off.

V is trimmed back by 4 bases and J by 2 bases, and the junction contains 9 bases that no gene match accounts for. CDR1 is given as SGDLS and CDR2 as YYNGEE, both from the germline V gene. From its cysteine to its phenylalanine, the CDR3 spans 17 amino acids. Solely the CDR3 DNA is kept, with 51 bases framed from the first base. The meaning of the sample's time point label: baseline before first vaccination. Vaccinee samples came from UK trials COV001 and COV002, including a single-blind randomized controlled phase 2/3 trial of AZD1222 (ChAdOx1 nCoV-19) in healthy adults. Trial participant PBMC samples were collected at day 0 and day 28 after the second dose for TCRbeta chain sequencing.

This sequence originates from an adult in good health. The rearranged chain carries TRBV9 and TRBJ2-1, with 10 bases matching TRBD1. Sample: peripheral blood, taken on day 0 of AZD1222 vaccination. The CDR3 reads CASSLTPGTGAYNEQFF. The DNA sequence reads TGTGCCAGCAGCCTCACCCCTGGGACAGGGGCCTACAATGAGCAGTTCTTC.